The 13 T cell receptor beta chains listed next were all sequenced from one sample in a study of cytomegalovirus exposure and HLA in healthy donors. The study ran its PCR with 60 Vbeta and 13 Jbeta primers. Method: immunoSEQ multiplex PCR; TCRdb's copy keeps in-frame clones and lacks some. The sample includes some 130,000 clones, approximately 78% seen only once; the top ten take approximately 1.5%. Sequencing used PBMCs. These receptors all stem from a female donor in good health and CMV-seronegative.

The chain recombines TRBV4-1 with TRBJ2-5, with 14 bases fitting TRBD2. Germline CDR1 reads MGHRA; CDR2 reads YSYEKL. The length of the CDR3 is 16 residues. V was pared by 4 bases and J by 5 bases, with 6 bases of the junction left unmatched. The DNA of the CDR3 is TGCGCCAGCAGCCGTGGGACTAGCGGGAGATGGGAGACCCAGTACTTC. Its protein product is CASSRGTSGRWETQYF.

The rearrangement joins TRBV7-9 to TRBJ2-1; TRBD2 agrees at 11 bases. Germline-derived CDR1 and CDR2 are SEHNR and FQNEAQ (reference sequence). The CDR3 contains 16 residues. V gave up 5 bases and J gave up 4 bases; unmatched junction bases: 7. The CDR3 nucleotides are TGTGCCAGCAGCCTAGAGAGGACTAGCGGGTACAATGAGCAGTTCTTC. Protein: CASSLERTSGYNEQFF.

This clone turned up a few times. The J gene is TRBJ2-7, the V gene TRBV7-8, with 7 bases that match TRBD1. CDR1 is SGHVS and CDR2 is FQNEAQ in the germline V gene. The junction had 4 bases not matched to a gene; V was cut back by 5 bases and J by 6 bases. This CDR3 contains 12 residues. The CDR3 DNA follows: TGTGCCAGCAGCCCCCACAGGGGCGAGCAGTACTTC. Translation gives CASSPHRGEQYF.

The chain recombines TRBV2 with TRBJ1-2; D remains unclear. Trimming cost V 4 bases and J 3 bases, with 9 bases left between them. Germline V gene sequence: CDR1 SNHLY, CDR2 FYNNEI. This CDR3 is 13 amino acids long. CDR3 in amino acids: CASSGSRDYGYTF. The CDR3 coding sequence is TGTGCCAGCAGTGGTAGTCGGGACTATGGCTACACCTTC.

This chain uses TRBV5-6 with TRBJ1-1; weak D call: TRBD1 (5 bases). The CDR3 contains 14 residues. The ends were cut back, 4 bases at V and 5 bases at J, with 15 bases in the middle. Per germline, CDR1 SGHDT and CDR2 YYEEEE. CDR3 loop: CASSRRAGVTEAFF. Here the CDR3 DNA reads TGTGCCAGCAGCCGCAGGGCTGGGGTGACTGAAGCTTTCTTT.

V gene TRBV4-2 combines with J gene TRBJ1-4; TRBD1 is a possible D gene (6 bases). The CDR3 loop spans 16 amino acids. Germline V gene lookup returns CDR1 LGHNA and CDR2 YNFKEQ. The V and J ends lost 2 bases and 8 bases respectively, with 18 bases between them. The CDR3 spells CASSQPSTGQEEKLFF. The CDR3 nucleotides are TGTGCCAGCAGCCAACCCTCGACAGGCCAGGAAGAAAAACTGTTTTTT.

This clone was seen a single time. This chain uses TRBV6-6 with TRBJ2-3; 8 bases are shared with TRBD2. Germline loops: CDR1 MNHNY, CDR2 SVGAGI (reference sequence). This CDR3 spans 15 amino acids. V trimming: 2 bases; J trimming: 3 bases; junction bases outside the gene matches: 4. The CDR3 DNA reads as TGTGCCAGCAGTTACGAACTAGCGGCGACAGATACGCAGTATTTT. Encoded protein: CASSYELAATDTQYF.

CDR3: CASSLRTGDEKLFF. For the CDR3, the DNA is TGTGCCAGCAGCCTACGGACAGGGGATGAAAAACTGTTTTTT. The chain has TRBV13 and TRBJ1-4; 9 positions agree with TRBD1. This CDR3 is 14 amino acids long. The germline gives CDR1 PRHDT, CDR2 FYEKMQ (reference sequence). With 5 bases clipped from V and 6 bases from J, the junction kept 4 bases outside the gene matches.

This clone appeared a few times. The chain recombines TRBV18 with TRBJ2-7; 7 positions match TRBD1. V shed 2 bases and J 5 bases; nucleotides not matched to a gene: 0. In germline, CDR1 is KGHSH, CDR2 LQKENI. The CDR3 is made up of 12 amino acids. CDR3 protein: CASSPDRDEQYF. The CDR3 bases are TGTGCCAGCTCACCAGACAGGGACGAGCAGTACTTC.

The rearrangement links TRBV28 to TRBJ1-2, with D tentatively TRBD1 (6 bases). In germline, CDR1 is MDHEN, CDR2 SYDVKM. The CDR3 runs 16 residues. V lost 6 bases and J 3 bases, leaving 20 bases between the germline ends. The DNA for the CDR3 is TGTGCCAGCAGCCTAGGGGGGGGGCTAGGGGACTATGGCTACACCTTC. Translation gives CASSLGGGLGDYGYTF.

This chain links TRBV6-6 with TRBJ2-2, with D tentatively TRBD1 (5 bases). Looked up from germline, CDR1 is MNHNY and CDR2 is SVGAGI (reference sequence). Between the trimmed V and J ends, which lost 2 bases and 4 bases, there was a span of 5 bases. This CDR3 spans 13 amino acids. The CDR3 bases are TGTGCCAGCAGTTACAGGGGCACCGGGGAGCTGTTTTTT. It is translated as CASSYRGTGELFF.

The V gene is TRBV4-1, the J gene TRBJ1-1; D call uncertain. The CDR3 contains 14 residues. V dropped 2 bases and J dropped 5 bases, with 12 bases sitting between them. Per germline, CDR1 MGHRA and CDR2 YSYEKL. The CDR3 bases are TGCGCCAGCAGCCAAAGACCCCGGGGAACTGAAGCTTTCTTT. Translated: CASSQRPRGTEAFF.

This chain uses TRBV6-5 with TRBJ2-5; no reliable D call. The length of the CDR3 is 14 residues. Per the germline V gene, CDR1 is MNHEY and CDR2 is SVGAGI. Trimming pared 2 bases from V and 2 bases from J, leaving 9 bases between. The DNA for the CDR3 is TGTGCCAGCAGTTACCGGAACGGGCAAGAGACCCAGTACTTC. Encoded protein: CASSYRNGQETQYF.